This T cell receptor (beta chain) was documented in a study of identical twins. Study conclusions and caveats: Twin pairs had excess sharing that was weaker in beta out-of-frame sequences. Cord blood beta clonotypes that were abundant carried fewer insertions, and memory repertoires showed no such trend.

Unique molecular identifiers were present on the cDNA, and a universal primer site came from template switching. TCRdb re-called the 5' RACE reads through MiXCR, storing one row per CDR3 protein. The sample includes 550,000 to 800,000 distinct CDR3 sequences, roughly 7.2% seen only once; the top ten take less than 2%. This clonotype has more than one count but fewer than ten. Its antigen is unknown. Trimming at V came to 3 bases and at J to 2 bases, leaving 9 bases not matched to a gene. The CDR3 sequence is 17 residues long. Germline values: CDR1 SGHVS, CDR2 FQNEAQ. Healthy Caucasians were all of the donors. This sample was also put to use in a study of yellow fever vaccine responses in identical twins.

The clonotype comes from a woman aged 18-35 years in good health. The gene calls are TRBV7-8 and TRBJ1-3, with 8 positions matching TRBD1. Specimen: PBMCs. The CDR3, as DNA: TGTGCCAGCAGCTTCATCGGAGCAGGGGGCACTGGAAACACCATATATTTT. Residues: CASSFIGAGGTGNTIYF.